The present T cell receptor beta chain was sequenced within a study of cytomegalovirus exposure and HLA in healthy donors. The study's findings and limits: With high specificity and sensitivity, the classifier reportedly diagnosed cytomegalovirus status.

The germline gives CDR1 SQVTM, CDR2 ANQGSEA. The CDR3 contains 15 residues. In regard to this clone: Antigen specificity is unknown.

PCR was performed using 60 Vbeta and 13 Jbeta primers. Some clones are missing from TCRdb's copy, which holds only in-frame ones; the method was immunoSEQ multiplex PCR. The data show tens of thousands of clones, 65% to 80% seen once. The clonotype was recovered from a man in his forties or fifties in good health and CMV-seropositive. Sequenced sample: PBMCs. The chain uses TRBV29-1 and TRBJ2-5, with D perhaps TRBD1 (6 bases). The J call may be mistaken, given a closer DNA end match to TRBJ2-7. CDR3 nucleotides: TGCAGCGTTGATTCAGGGGTGGGGAAGGCCTACGAGCAGTACTTC. Translating it yields CSVDSGVGKAYEQYF.